This TCR beta chain was documented in a study of control samples from healthy donors and cancer patients (dated by TCRdb to 2018 to 2021). Comment on this clone: No cognate antigen has been identified for it. Within one base of it there is no much larger clone, and no base qualities were kept.

Based on the germline V gene (reference sequence), the CDR1 and CDR2 sequences are MNHEY and SMNVEV. Counted from cysteine to phenylalanine, this CDR3 has 14 amino acids. CDR3 DNA only is kept here, 42 bases in frame from base 1. V and J lose 4 bases and 7 bases, and a span of 14 bases separates them. Receptor libraries were prepared by the immunoSEQ multiplex PCR assay. TCRdb carries this immuneACCESS record with in-frame sequences only. Its versions omit some clonotypes, under half of them owing to an unresolved V gene in the studies checked, with the rest unexplained. The table for this sample lists 130,000 or so clones; approximately 92% of them were counted only once. The ten biggest clones cover roughly 1.9% of the sample.

The rearrangement joined TRBV27 to TRBJ1-5; TRBD1 might be the D gene, on 5 matching bases. Sequencing was carried out using blood. The receptor comes from a woman aged 45-65 years in good health. The CDR3 reads as follows: CASSSGGSLQPQHF. The nucleotides read TGTGCCAGCAGTTCTGGGGGTTCCTTGCAGCCCCAGCATTTT.